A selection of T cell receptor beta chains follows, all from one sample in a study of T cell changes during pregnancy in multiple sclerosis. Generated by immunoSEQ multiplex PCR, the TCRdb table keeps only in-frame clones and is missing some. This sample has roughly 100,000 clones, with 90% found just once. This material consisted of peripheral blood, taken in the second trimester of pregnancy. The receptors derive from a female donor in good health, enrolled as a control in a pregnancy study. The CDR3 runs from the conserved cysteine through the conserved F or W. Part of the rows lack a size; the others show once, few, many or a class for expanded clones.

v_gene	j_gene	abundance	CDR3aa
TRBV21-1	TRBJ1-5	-	CASSKESPNQPQHF
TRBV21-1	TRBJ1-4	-	CASSKGGQKGNEKLFF
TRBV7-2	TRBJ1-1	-	CASSSDRASGGRFF
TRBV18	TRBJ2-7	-	CASSPFEPGLLNEQYF
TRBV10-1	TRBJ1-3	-	CASYYDLYRVPGNTIYF
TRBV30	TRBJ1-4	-	CAWSVGRRNEKLFF
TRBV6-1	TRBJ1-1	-	CASRLDRMNTEAFF
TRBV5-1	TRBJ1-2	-	CASSRWTGPSGYGYTF
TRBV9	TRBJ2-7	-	CASSVAGGPYEQYF
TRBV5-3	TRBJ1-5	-	CARSWGEGRKQPQHF
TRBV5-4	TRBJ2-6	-	CASSPGTTSGANVLTF
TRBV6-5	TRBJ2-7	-	CASSYLPGGRSYEQYF
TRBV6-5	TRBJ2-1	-	CASSYVQRRYNEQFF
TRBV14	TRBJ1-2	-	CASSLLTGGQGYGYTF
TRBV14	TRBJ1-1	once	CASSQTTGGTEAFF